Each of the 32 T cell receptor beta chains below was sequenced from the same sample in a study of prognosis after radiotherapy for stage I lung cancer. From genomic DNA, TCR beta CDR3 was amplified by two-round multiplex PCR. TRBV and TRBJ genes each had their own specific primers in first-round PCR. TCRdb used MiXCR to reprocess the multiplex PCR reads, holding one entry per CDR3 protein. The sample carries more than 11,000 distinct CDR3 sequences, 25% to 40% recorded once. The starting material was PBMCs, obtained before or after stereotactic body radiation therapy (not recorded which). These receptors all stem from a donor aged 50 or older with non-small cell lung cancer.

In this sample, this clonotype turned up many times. The CDR3 here is CASRSLGRSEAFF. DNA for the CDR3: TGTGCCAGCAGGAGTTTGGGCAGATCTGAAGCTTTCTTT. The chain has TRBV3-1 and TRBJ1-1; D remains unclear. The CDR3 has 13 amino acids. The germline CDR1 and CDR2 sequences are LGHDT and YNNKEL (reference sequence). V was clipped by 6 bases and J by 6 bases, with 14 bases between them.

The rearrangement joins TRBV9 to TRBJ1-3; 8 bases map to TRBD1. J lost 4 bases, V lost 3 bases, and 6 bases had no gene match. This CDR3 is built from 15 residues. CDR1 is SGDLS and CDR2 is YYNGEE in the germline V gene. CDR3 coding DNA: TGTGCCAGCAGCGCCCAGGACAGGGCGGGAAACACCATATATTTT. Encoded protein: CASSAQDRAGNTIYF. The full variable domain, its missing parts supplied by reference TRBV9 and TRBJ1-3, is DSGVTQTPKHLITATGQRVTLRCSPRSGDLSVYWYQQSLDQGLQFLIQYYNGEERAKGNILERFSAQQFPDLHSELNLSSLELGDSALYFCASSAQDRAGNTIYFGEGSWLTVV.

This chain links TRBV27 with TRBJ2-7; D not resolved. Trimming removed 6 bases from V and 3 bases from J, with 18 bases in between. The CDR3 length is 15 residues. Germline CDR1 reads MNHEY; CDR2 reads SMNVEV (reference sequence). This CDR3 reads CASRGRVVSIYEQYV. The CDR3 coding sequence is TGTGCCAGCAGGGGAAGGGTAGTCTCGATCTACGAGCAGTACGTC.

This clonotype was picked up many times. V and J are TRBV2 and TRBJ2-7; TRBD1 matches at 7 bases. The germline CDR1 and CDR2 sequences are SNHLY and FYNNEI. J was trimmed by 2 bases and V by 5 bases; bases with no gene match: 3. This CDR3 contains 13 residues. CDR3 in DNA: TGTGCCAGCAGTAAGGACAGGACCTACGAGCAGTACTTC. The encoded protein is CASSKDRTYEQYF.

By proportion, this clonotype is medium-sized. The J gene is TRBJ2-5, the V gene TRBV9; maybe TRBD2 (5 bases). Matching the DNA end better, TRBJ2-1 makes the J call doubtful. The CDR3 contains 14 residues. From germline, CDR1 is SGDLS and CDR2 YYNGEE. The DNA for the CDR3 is TGTGCCAGCAGCGTAGCTACTAGGAACAATGAGCAGTTCTTC. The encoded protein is CASSVATRNNEQFF.

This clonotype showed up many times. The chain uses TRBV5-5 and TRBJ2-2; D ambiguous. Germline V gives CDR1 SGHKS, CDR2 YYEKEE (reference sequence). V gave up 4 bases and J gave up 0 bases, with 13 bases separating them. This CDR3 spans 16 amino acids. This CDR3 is CASSRTLFTNTGELFF. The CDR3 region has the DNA TGTGCCAGCAGCCGGACGTTATTCACGAACACCGGGGAGCTGTTTTTT.

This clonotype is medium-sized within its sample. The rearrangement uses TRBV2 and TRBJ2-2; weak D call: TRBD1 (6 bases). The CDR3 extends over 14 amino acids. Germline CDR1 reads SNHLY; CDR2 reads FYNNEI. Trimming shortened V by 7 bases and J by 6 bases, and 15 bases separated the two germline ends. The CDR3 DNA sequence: TGTGCCAGCATCGGGGCAGGGGTTGCCGGGGAGCTGTTTTTT. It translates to CASIGAGVAGELFF.

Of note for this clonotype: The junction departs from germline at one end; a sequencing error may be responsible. The CDR3 DNA follows: TGTGCCAGCAGTGAAATTACAGGGTGGCGGACTAGCGGGATTCCGTTCGACGAGCAATACTTC. Its protein is CASSEITGWRTSGIPFDEQYF. The V call is TRBV2, the J call TRBJ2-7; TRBD2 matches 12 bases. Germline CDR1 is SNHLY and CDR2 is FYNNEI. The CDR3 extends over 21 amino acids.

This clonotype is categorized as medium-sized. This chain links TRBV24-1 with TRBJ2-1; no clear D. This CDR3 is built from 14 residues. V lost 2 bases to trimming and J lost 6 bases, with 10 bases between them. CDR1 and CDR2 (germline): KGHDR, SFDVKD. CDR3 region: CATSDSSRPNEQFF. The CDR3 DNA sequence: TGTGCCACCAGTGATTCTTCTAGACCCAATGAGCAGTTCTTC.

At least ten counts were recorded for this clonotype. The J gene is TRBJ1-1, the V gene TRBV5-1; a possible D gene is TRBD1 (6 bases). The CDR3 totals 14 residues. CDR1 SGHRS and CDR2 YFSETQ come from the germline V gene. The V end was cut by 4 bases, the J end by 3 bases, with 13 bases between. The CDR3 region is CASSLTGRDTEAFF. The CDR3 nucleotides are TGCGCCAGCAGCCTCACAGGGCGGGACACTGAAGCTTTCTTT.

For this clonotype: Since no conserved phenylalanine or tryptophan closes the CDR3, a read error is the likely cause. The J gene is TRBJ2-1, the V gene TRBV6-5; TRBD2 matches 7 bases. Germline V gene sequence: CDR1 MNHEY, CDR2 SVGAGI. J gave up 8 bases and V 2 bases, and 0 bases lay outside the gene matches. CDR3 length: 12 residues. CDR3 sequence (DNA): TGTGCCAGCAGTTACGCGGGGGATGAGCAGTTCTTA. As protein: CASSYAGDEQFL.

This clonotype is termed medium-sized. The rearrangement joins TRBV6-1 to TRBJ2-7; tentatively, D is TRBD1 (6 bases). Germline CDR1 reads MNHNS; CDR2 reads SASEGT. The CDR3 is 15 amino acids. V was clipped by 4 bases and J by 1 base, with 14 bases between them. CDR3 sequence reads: CASSGLSQGSYEQYF. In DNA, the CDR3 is TGTGCCAGCAGTGGCCTTAGTCAGGGGTCCTACGAGCAGTACTTC.

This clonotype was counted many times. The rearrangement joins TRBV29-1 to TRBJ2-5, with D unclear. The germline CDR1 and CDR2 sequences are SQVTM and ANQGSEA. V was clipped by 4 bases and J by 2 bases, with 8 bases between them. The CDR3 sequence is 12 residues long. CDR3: CSVARPQETQYF. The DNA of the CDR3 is TGCAGCGTTGCCAGACCTCAAGAGACCCAGTACTTC.

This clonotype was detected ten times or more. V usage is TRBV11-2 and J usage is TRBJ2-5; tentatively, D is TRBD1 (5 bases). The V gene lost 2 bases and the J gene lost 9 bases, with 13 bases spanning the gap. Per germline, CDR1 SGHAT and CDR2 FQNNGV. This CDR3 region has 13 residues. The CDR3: CASSLQGGQAQYF. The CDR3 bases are TGTGCCAGCAGCTTACAGGGTGGCCAGGCCCAGTACTTC.

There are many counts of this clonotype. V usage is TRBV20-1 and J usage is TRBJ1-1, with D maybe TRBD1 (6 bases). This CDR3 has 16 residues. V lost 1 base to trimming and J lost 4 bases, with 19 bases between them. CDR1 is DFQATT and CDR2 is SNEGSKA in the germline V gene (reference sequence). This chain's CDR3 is CSARGQEGRSSTEAFF. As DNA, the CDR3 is TGCAGTGCTAGAGGACAGGAGGGTCGTTCGAGCACTGAAGCTTTCTTT.

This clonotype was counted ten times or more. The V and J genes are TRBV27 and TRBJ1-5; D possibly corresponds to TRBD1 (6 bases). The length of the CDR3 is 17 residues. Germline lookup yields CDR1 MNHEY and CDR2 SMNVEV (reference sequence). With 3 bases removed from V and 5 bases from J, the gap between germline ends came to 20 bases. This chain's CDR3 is CASSFDEDRQTYQPQHF. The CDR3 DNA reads TGTGCCAGCAGTTTTGATGAAGACAGGCAAACTTATCAGCCCCAGCATTTT.

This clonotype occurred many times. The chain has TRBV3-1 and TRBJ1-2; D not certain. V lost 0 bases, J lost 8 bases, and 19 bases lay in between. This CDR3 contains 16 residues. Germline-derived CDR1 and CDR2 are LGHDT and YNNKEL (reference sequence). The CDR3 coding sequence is TGTGCCAGCAGCCAAGACACCACGGGGAGCGGTGGGGGCTACACCTTC. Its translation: CASSQDTTGSGGGYTF.

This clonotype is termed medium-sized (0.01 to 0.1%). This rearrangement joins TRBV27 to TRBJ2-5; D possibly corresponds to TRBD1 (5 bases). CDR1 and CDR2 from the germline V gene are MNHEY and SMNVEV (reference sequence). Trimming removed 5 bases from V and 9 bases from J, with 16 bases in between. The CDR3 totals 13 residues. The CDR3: CASSHDSLQAQYF. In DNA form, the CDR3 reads TGTGCCAGCAGTCACGACAGCCTACAGGCCCAGTACTTC.

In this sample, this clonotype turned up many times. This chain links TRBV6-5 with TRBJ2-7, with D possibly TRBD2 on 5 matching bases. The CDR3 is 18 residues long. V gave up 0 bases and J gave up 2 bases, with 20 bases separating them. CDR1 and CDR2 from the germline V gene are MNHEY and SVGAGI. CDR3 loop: CASSYSKYEGQGTYEQYF. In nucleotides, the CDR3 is TGTGCCAGCAGTTACTCGAAGTATGAGGGCCAAGGGACCTACGAGCAGTACTTC.

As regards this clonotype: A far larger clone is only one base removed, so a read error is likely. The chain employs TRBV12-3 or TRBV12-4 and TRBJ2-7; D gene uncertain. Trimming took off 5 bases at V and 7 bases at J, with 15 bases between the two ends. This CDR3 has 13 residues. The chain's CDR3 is CASSRDSYNEQYF. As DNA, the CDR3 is TGTGCCAGCAGTCGAGACTCTTACAATGAGCAGTACTTC.

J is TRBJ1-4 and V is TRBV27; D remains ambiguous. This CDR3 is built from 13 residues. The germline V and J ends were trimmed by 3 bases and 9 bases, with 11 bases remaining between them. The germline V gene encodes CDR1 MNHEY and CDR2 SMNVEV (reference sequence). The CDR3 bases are TGTGCCAGCAGTTTCCTGACGGACCAAAAACTGTTTTTT. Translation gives CASSFLTDQKLFF. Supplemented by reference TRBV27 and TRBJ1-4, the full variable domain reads EAQVTQNPRYLITVTGKKLTVTCSQNMNHEYMSWYRQDPGLGLRQIYYSMNVEVTDKGDVPEGYKVSRKEKRNFPLILESPSPNQTSLYFCASSFLTDQKLFFGSGTQLSVL.

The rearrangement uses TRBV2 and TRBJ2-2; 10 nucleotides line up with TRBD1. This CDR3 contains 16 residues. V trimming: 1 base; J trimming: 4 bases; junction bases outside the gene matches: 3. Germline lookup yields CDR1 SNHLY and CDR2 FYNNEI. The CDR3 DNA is TGTGCCAGCAGTGAAGGACAGGGGGCTCTCACCGGGGAGCTGTTTTTT. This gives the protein CASSEGQGALTGELFF. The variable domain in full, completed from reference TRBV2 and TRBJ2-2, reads EPEVTQTPSHQVTQMGQEVILRCVPISNHLYFYWYRQILGQKVEFLVSFYNNEISEKSEIFDDQFSVERPDGSNFTLKIRSTKLEDSAMYFCASSEGQGALTGELFFGEGSRLTVL.

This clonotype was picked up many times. The CDR3 loop is CASSLSSAREQFF. CDR3 in DNA: TGTGCCAGCAGTTTGTCTAGCGCCCGGGAGCAGTTCTTC. The chain uses TRBV12-3 or TRBV12-4 and TRBJ2-1, with a possible D match to TRBD2 (6 bases). The CDR3 is 13 amino acids. Trimming removed 3 bases at V and 10 bases at J, with 13 bases between.

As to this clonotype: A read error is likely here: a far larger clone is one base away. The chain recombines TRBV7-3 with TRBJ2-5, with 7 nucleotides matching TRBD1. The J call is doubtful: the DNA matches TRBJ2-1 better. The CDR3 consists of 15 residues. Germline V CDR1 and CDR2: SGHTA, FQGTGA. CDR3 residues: CASSSTGVGPGEQFF. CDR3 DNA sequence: TGTGCCAGCAGCTCAACAGGGGTCGGGCCCGGGGAGCAGTTCTTC.

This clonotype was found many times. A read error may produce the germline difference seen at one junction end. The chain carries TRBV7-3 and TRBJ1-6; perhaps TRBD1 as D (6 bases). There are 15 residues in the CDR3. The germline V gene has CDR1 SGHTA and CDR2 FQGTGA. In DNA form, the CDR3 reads TGCGCCAGCAGCCAACCCACAGGGAATAATTCACCCCTCCACTTT. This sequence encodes CASSQPTGNNSPLHF.

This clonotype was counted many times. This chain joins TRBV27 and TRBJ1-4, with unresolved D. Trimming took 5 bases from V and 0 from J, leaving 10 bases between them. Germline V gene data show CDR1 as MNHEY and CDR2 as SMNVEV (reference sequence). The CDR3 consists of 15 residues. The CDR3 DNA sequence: TGTGCCAGCAGTCTTTCAGGAACAACTAATGAAAAACTGTTTTTT. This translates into CASSLSGTTNEKLFF.

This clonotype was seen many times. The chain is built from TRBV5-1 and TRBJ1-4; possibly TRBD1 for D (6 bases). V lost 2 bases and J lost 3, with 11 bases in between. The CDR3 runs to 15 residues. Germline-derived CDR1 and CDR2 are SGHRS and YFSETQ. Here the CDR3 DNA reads TGCGCCAGCAGCTTACAGGGTAGGGCTAATGAAAAACTGTTTTTT. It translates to CASSLQGRANEKLFF.

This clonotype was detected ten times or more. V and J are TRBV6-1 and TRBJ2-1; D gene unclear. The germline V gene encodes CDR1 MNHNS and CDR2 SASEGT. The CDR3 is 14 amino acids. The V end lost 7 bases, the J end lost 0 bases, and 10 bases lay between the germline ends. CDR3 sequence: CASTTGSSYNEQFF. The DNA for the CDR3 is TGTGCCAGCACTACTGGAAGCTCCTACAATGAGCAGTTCTTC.

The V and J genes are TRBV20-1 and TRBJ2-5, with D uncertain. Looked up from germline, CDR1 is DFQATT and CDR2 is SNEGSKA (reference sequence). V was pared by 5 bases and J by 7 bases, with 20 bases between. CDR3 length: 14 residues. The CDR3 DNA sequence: TGCAGTGCTTCTTTAATTGCCAAAGGACGGACCCAGTACTTC. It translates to CSASLIAKGRTQYF.

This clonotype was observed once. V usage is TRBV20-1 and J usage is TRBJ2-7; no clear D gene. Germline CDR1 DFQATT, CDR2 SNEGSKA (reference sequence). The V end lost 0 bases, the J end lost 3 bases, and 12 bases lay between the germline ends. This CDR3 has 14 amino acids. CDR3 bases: TGCAGTGCTAGAGATGGGCTCTACCTCTACGAGCAGTACTTC. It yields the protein CSARDGLYLYEQYF.

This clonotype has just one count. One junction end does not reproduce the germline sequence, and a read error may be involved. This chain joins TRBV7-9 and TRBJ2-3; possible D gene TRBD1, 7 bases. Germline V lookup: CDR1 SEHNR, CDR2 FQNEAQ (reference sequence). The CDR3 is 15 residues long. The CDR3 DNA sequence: TGTTCCAGCAGCTTGACAGGGTCTAGCGCAGATACGCAGTATTTT. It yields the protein CSSSLTGSSADTQYF.

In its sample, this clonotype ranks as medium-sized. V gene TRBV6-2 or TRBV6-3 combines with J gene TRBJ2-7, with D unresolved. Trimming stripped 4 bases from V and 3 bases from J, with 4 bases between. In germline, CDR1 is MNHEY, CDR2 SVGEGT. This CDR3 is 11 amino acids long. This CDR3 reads CASSFNYEQYF. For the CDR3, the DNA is TGTGCCAGCAGTTTCAACTACGAGCAGTACTTC.